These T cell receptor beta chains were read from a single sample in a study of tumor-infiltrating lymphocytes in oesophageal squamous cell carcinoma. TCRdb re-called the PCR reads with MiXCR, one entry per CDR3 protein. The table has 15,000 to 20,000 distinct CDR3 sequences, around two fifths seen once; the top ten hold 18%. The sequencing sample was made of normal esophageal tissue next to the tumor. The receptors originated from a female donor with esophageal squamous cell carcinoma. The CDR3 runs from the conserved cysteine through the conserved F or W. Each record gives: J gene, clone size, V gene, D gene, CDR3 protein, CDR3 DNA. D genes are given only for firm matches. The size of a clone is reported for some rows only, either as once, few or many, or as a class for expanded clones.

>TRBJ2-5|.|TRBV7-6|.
CASSSRWETQYF
TGTGCCAGCAGCTCCCGATGGGAGACCCAGTACTTC
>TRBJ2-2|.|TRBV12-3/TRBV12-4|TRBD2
CASRSGSLGELFF
TGTGCCAGCAGGAGCGGGAGCTTAGGGGAGCTGTTTTTT
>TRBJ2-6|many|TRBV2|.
CASSERGSGANVLTF
TGTGCCAGCAGTGAACGGGGCTCTGGGGCCAACGTCCTGACTTTC
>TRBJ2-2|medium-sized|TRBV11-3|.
CASSAHSTGELFF
TGTGCCAGCAGCGCCCACAGCACCGGGGAGCTGTTTTTT
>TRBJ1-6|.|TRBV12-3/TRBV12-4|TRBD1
CASSSGQGENSPLHF
TGTGCCAGCAGTTCCGGACAGGGAGAGAATTCACCCCTCCACTTT
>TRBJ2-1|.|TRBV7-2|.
CASSFSQNNEQFF
TGTGCCAGCAGCTTTTCACAGAACAATGAGCAGTTCTTC
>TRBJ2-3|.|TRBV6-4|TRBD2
CASSLGGGIGDTQYF
TGTGCCAGCAGTCTGGGGGGGGGGATTGGAGATACGCAGTATTTT
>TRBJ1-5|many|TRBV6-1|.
CASSEQANQPQHF
TGTGCCAGCAGTGAACAGGCGAATCAGCCCCAGCATTTT
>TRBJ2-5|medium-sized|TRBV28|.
CASRPQIKETQYF
TGTGCCAGCAGGCCGCAGATTAAGGAGACCCAGTACTTC
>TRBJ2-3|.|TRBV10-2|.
CASSRLHTDTQYF
TGCGCCAGCAGTCGTTTGCACACAGATACGCAGTATTTT
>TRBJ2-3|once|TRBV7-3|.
CASSFPVQNTQYF
TGTGCCAGCAGCTTTCCCGTTCAGAATACGCAGTATTTT
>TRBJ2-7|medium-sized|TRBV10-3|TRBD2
CAISGGGGTYEQYF
TGTGCCATTAGTGGTGGCGGGGGAACCTACGAGCAGTACTTC
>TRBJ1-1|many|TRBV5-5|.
CASSPRGADTEAFF
TGTGCCAGCAGCCCCAGGGGCGCGGATACTGAAGCTTTCTTT
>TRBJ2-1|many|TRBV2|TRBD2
CASRERDESYNEQFF
TGTGCCAGCAGGGAGCGGGATGAATCCTACAATGAGCAGTTCTTC
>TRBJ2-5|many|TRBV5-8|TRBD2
CASSPGTSGLQETQYF
TGTGCCAGCAGCCCCGGGACTAGCGGACTCCAAGAGACCCAGTACTTC
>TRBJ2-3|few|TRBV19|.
CASSGRSGTQYF
TGTGCCAGTAGTGGGAGGTCGGGTACGCAGTATTTT
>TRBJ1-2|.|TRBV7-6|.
CATTGTNYGYTF
TGTGCCACCACAGGGACTAACTATGGCTACACCTTC
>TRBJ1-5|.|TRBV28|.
CASTEVGARVNQPQHF
TGTGCCAGCACTGAGGTGGGGGCGAGGGTCAATCAGCCCCAGCATTTT
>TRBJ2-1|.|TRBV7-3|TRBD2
CASSRLTGLAGGNEQFF
TGTGCCAGCAGCCGACTTACGGGACTAGCGGGAGGGAATGAGCAGTTCTTC
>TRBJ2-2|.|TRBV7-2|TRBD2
CASSFLSSGRGAGELFF
TGTGCCAGCAGCTTCTTATCTAGCGGGAGGGGCGCGGGGGAGCTGTTTTTT
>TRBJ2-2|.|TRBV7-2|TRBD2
CASSSTSGAAGELFF
TGTGCCAGCAGCTCGACTAGCGGGGCTGCCGGGGAGCTGTTTTTT
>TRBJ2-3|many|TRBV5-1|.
CASSPGPQTTDTQYF
TGCGCCAGCAGCCCGGGACCACAGACGACAGATACGCAGTATTTT
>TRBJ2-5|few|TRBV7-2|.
CASSSPTRSETQYF
TGTGCCAGCAGCTCCCCGACTAGATCGGAGACCCAGTACTTC
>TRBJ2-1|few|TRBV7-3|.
CASSLGGGAYNEQFF
TGTGCCAGCAGCTTGGGTGGGGGGGCGTACAATGAGCAGTTCTTC
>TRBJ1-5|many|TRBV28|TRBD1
CASRTGTGARKGHF
TGTGCCAGCAGGACCGGGACAGGGGCTCGGAAAGGGCATTTT
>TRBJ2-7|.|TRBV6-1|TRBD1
CASRPTGLFNEQYF
TGTGCCAGCAGACCGACAGGGTTGTTTAATGAGCAGTACTTC
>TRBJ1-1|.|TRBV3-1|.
CASSRTLTEAFF
TGTGCCAGCAGCCGTACGCTCACTGAAGCTTTCTTT
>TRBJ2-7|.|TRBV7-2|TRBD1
CASSYGQGFYEQYF
TGTGCCAGCAGCTACGGACAGGGTTTCTACGAGCAGTACTTC
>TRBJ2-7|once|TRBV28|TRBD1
CASSTGQQHSYEQYF
TGTGCCAGCAGTACGGGACAGCAACACTCCTACGAGCAGTACTTC
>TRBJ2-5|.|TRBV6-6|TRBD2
CASSVGSGAQETQYF
TGTGCCAGCAGTGTGGGCAGCGGGGCTCAAGAGACCCAGTACTTC
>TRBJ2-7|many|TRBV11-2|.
CASSSQGIPYEQYF
TGTGCCAGCAGCTCCCAAGGCATACCCTACGAGCAGTACTTC
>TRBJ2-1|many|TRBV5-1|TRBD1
CASSLDPGQSSYNEQFF
TGCGCCAGCAGCTTGGACCCGGGACAGAGCTCCTACAATGAGCAGTTCTTC
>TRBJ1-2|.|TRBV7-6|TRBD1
CASSLSSGDRPGYTF
TGTGCCAGCAGCTTATCCTCCGGGGACAGACCAGGCTACACCTTC
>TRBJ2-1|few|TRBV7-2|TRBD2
CASTLHASGYNEQFF
TGTGCCAGCACCCTCCATGCTAGCGGTTACAATGAGCAGTTCTTC
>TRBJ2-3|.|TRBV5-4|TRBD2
CASSESAGHTDTQYF
TGTGCCAGCAGCGAGTCAGCGGGGCACACAGATACGCAGTATTTT
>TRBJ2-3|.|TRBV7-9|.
CASSKHRDRTDTQYF
TGTGCCAGCAGCAAGCACAGGGACCGTACAGATACGCAGTATTTT
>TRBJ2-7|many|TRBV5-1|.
CASSLEPFYEQYF
TGCGCCAGCAGCTTGGAGCCGTTCTACGAGCAGTACTTC
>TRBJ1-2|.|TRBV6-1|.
CASSEGQSPNYGYTF
TGTGCCAGCAGTGAAGGGCAGAGTCCTAACTATGGCTACACCTTC
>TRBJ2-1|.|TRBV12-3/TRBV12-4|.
CASSLDQFYEQFF
TGTGCCAGCAGTTTAGACCAGTTCTACGAGCAGTTCTTC
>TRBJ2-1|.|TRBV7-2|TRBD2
CASSLASGRSYNEQFF
TGTGCCAGCAGCTTAGCGAGCGGGAGATCCTACAATGAGCAGTTCTTC
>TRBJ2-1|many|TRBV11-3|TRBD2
CASNAGGPHNEQFF
TGTGCCAGCAACGCGGGGGGGCCACACAATGAGCAGTTCTTC
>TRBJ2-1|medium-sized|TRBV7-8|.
CASSLSHYNEQFF
TGTGCCAGCAGCTTAAGTCACTACAATGAGCAGTTCTTC
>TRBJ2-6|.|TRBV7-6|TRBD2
CASSLSGRDYNSPLHF
TGTGCCAGCAGCTTATCGGGACGGGACTATAATTCACCCCTCCACTTC